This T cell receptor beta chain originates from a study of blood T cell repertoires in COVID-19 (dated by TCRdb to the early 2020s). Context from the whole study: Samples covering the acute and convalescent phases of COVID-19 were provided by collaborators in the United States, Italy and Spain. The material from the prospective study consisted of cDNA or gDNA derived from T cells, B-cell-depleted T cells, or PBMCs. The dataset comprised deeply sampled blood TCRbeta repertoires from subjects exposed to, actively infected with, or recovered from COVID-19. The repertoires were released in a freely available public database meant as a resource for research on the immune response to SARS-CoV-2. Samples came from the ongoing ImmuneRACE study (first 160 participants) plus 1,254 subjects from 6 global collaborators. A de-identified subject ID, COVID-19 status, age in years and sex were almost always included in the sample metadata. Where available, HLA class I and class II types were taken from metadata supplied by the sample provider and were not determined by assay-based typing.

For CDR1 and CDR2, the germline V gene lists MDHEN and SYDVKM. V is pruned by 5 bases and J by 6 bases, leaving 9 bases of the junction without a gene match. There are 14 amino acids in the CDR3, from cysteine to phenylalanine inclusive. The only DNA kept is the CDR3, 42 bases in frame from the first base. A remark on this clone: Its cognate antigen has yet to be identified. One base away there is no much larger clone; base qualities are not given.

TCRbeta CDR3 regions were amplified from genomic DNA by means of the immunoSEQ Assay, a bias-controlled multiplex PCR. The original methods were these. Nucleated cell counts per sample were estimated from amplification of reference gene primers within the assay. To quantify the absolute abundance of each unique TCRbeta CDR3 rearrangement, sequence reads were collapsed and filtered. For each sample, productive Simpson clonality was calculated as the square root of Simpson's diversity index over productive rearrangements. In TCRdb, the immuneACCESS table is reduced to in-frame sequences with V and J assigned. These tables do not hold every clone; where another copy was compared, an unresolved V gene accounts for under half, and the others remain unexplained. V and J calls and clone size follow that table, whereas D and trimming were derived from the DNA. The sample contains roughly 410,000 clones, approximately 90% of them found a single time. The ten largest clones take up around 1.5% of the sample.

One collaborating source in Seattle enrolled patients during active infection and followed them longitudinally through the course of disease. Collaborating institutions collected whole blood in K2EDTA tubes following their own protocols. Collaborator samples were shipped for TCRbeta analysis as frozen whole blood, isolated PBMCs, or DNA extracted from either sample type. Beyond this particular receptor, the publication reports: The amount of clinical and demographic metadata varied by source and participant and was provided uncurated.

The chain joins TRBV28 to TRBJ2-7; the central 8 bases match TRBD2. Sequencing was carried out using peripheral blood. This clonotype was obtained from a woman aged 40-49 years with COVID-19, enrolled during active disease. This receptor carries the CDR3 CASSRYSGRLEQYF. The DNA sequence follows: TGTGCCAGCAGTCGGTACAGCGGGAGACTCGAGCAGTACTTC.